The entry below describes one T cell receptor (beta chain). What it binds is not known. TCRdb keeps only in-frame clones here, not all; method: immunoSEQ multiplex PCR. The sample records tens of thousands of clones, 84% being singletons. The data were obtained in a study of PD-L1 blockade in urothelial cancer. Study-level background: Males with bladder-origin urothelial cancer made up about 85% of the roughly 29 patients. Blood samples had a median of around 150,000 T cells. Analyses were performed on blood at 3 weeks after treatment start (the second dose) and at 6 weeks.

General study findings and limits: Pretreatment TCR clonality in blood, when below the median, was predictive of better survival.

As to time point: pretreatment peripheral blood. The germline V and J ends were trimmed by 0 bases and 5 bases, with 13 bases remaining between them. The CDR3 is 15 amino acids. The germline CDR1 and CDR2 sequences are SGHVS and FNYEAQ. The sequence was obtained from a woman aged 70 to 79 with urothelial cancer. The chain couples TRBV7-6 to TRBJ1-1; no reliable D call. The sequencing used PBMCs, collected around atezolizumab (anti-PD-L1) treatment. This chain's CDR3 is CASSLAHSGGTEAFF. CDR3 sequence (DNA): TGTGCCAGCAGCTTAGCTCATTCAGGCGGGACTGAAGCTTTCTTT.